These T cell receptor beta chains were read from a single sample in a study of T cells in Graves' hyperthyroidism and ophthalmopathy. TCRdb reprocessed the multiplex PCR reads with MiXCR, giving one entry per CDR3 protein. The sample includes about 680,000 distinct CDR3 sequences, over 35% of them seen just once. The sequenced sample was blood. These receptors were taken from a woman aged 40 to 50 with Graves' hyperthyroidism. The CDR3 runs from the conserved cysteine through the conserved F or W.

CDR3 protein: CASSRRQDQPQHF
J gene: TRBJ1-5
V gene: TRBV19

CDR3 protein: CASSTGAETEAFF
J gene: TRBJ1-1
V gene: TRBV7-8

CDR3 protein: CASSAFRENTEAFF
J gene: TRBJ1-1
V gene: TRBV25-1

CDR3 protein: CASNEGQPNTEAFF
J gene: TRBJ1-1
V gene: TRBV4-1

CDR3 protein: CASSLLVEAQPQHF
J gene: TRBJ1-5
V gene: TRBV12-3/TRBV12-4

CDR3 protein: CASSEDAGGNQPQHF
J gene: TRBJ1-5
V gene: TRBV2

CDR3 protein: CASSLGQLTEQYF
J gene: TRBJ2-7
V gene: TRBV5-1

CDR3 protein: CASSLSGPNQPQHF
J gene: TRBJ1-5
V gene: TRBV28

CDR3 protein: CASSPGLAGIYEQYF
J gene: TRBJ2-7
V gene: TRBV4-1

CDR3 protein: CASSYGARWWNTEAFF
J gene: TRBJ1-1
V gene: TRBV25-1

CDR3 protein: CASNSRGSNTEAFF
J gene: TRBJ1-1
V gene: TRBV12-3/TRBV12-4

CDR3 protein: CAISESGGGTDTQYF
J gene: TRBJ2-3
V gene: TRBV10-3

CDR3 protein: CASSVGGTSGSAEQYF
J gene: TRBJ2-7
V gene: TRBV2

CDR3 protein: CASSYSAPEEGAMSNQPQHF
J gene: TRBJ1-5
V gene: TRBV10-3

CDR3 protein: CASSYNGGNQPQHF
J gene: TRBJ1-5
V gene: TRBV2

CDR3 protein: CASSYGGRAYVDEQYF
J gene: TRBJ2-7
V gene: TRBV6-2/TRBV6-3

CDR3 protein: CASRGQAAGGYTF
J gene: TRBJ1-2
V gene: TRBV2

CDR3 protein: CASSLTSGGFETQYF
J gene: TRBJ2-5
V gene: TRBV7-2

CDR3 protein: CASSEAPKWTGELFF
J gene: TRBJ2-2
V gene: TRBV2

CDR3 protein: CASSRPGTIPEKLFF
J gene: TRBJ1-4
V gene: TRBV9

CDR3 protein: CAKRNREWSYDYTF
J gene: TRBJ1-2
V gene: TRBV2

CDR3 protein: CSVEDTGGWYF
J gene: TRBJ2-7
V gene: TRBV29-1